Shown below are 32 T cell receptor beta chains from a single sample sequenced in a study of radiotherapy plus CTLA-4 blockade in lung cancer. Only in-frame clones appear in the TCRdb table, and some are missing; sequencing was by immunoSEQ multiplex PCR. The data show about 91,000 clones, with 72% seen just once and over 11% held by the top ten. The sample here was peripheral blood, taken from a patient treated with radiotherapy plus ipilimumab. Receptors originate from a human donor with non-small cell lung cancer that progressed on radiotherapy plus ipilimumab.

This clone was seen more than once but under ten times. The chain combines TRBV28 with TRBJ1-6, with no clear D. The CDR3 has 13 residues. The germline gives CDR1 MDHEN, CDR2 SYDVKM. V was pared by 8 bases and J by 9 bases, with 14 bases between. The CDR3 DNA reads as TGTGCCAGCGGCCGTATAGGTCCTTCACCCCTCCACTTT. Translation gives CASGRIGPSPLHF.

This clone was seen more than once but under ten times. A junction end diverges from the germline sequence, so it may reflect a read error. This chain joins TRBV15 and TRBJ2-3; D is perhaps TRBD2 (6 bases). Per germline, CDR1 LNHNV and CDR2 YYDKDF (reference sequence). The CDR3 runs 12 residues. The CDR3 loop is CATRREADTQYF. CDR3 DNA sequence: TGTGCCACCCGCAGGGAGGCAGATACGCAGTATTTT. The full variable domain, with the rest looked up from reference TRBV15 and TRBJ2-3, is DAMVIQNPRYQVTQFGKPVTLSCSQTLNHNVMYWYQQKSSQAPKLLFHYYDKDFNNEADTPDNFQSRRPNTSFCFLDIRSPGLGDTAMYLCATRREADTQYFGPGTRLTVL.

This clone is a singleton in its sample. The chain employs TRBV7-8 and TRBJ2-2; 10 bases map to TRBD2. The V gene's germline CDR1 is SGHVS and CDR2 FQNEAQ. The CDR3 is made up of 17 amino acids. The ends lost 4 bases at V and 1 base at J; junction bases unmatched: 6. The CDR3 nucleotides are TGTGCCAGCAGCTCACAAAGGACTAGCGGGAACACCGGGGAGCTGTTTTTT. Protein: CASSSQRTSGNTGELFF.

This clone has just one count. The V call is TRBV6-1, the J call TRBJ2-7; D might be TRBD1 (6 bases). V was pared by 1 base and J by 2 bases, with 15 bases between. CDR1 is MNHNS and CDR2 is SASEGT in the germline V gene. The CDR3 totals 16 residues. The CDR3 region is CASSEGSWDTTYEQYF. In DNA, the CDR3 is TGTGCCAGCAGTGAAGGGTCTTGGGACACCACCTACGAGCAGTACTTC.

This chain connects TRBV2 to TRBJ2-1, with 10 bases that match TRBD2. Germline assignment: CDR1 SNHLY and CDR2 FYNNEI. Unmatched junction bases numbered 7, after V lost 6 bases and J lost 5 bases. The CDR3 length is 15 residues. The CDR3 nucleotides read TGTGCCAGCAGGCCACTAGCGGGGAACCACAATGAGCAGTTCTTC. This sequence encodes CASRPLAGNHNEQFF.

The V gene is TRBV6-5, the J gene TRBJ1-2, with D possibly being TRBD1 (6 bases). From germline, CDR1 is MNHEY and CDR2 SVGAGI. CDR3 length equals 12 residues. The V gene lost 7 bases and the J gene lost 6 bases, with 12 bases spanning the gap. CDR3 residues: CASKDGQNGYTF. The CDR3 DNA follows: TGTGCCAGCAAGGATGGACAGAATGGCTACACCTTC.

The gene calls are TRBV9 and TRBJ2-7, with a tentative D call TRBD1 (5 bases). In germline, CDR1 is SGDLS, CDR2 YYNGEE. With 0 bases removed from V and 6 bases from J, the gap between germline ends came to 10 bases. The CDR3 length is 13 residues. CDR3 sequence: CASSVEGLTEQYF. CDR3 nucleotides: TGTGCCAGCAGCGTAGAGGGGCTGACCGAGCAGTACTTC.

The genes are TRBV7-3 and TRBJ1-1, with TRBD1 identical over 9 bases. The CDR3 extends over 15 amino acids. The V gene end was trimmed by 5 bases and the J gene end by 4 bases; junction bases not matched to a gene: 8. Germline loops: CDR1 SGHTA, CDR2 FQGTGA. The CDR3 spells CASSQGTGSGTEAFF. The CDR3 nucleotides are TGTGCCAGCAGCCAAGGGACAGGGTCGGGCACTGAAGCTTTCTTT.

This chain joins TRBV18 and TRBJ2-3; D not certain. Looked up from germline, CDR1 is KGHSH and CDR2 is LQKENI. This CDR3 spans 15 amino acids. The V end was cut by 3 bases, the J end by 1 base, with 11 bases between. The chain's CDR3 is CASSPSQTRTDTQYF. The CDR3 bases are TGTGCCAGCTCACCGTCCCAGACTCGCACAGATACGCAGTATTTT.

The V and J genes are TRBV10-3 and TRBJ1-1; 12 nucleotides agree with TRBD1. CDR1 is ENHRY and CDR2 is SYGVKD in the germline V gene. The CDR3 has 17 amino acids. J gave up 1 base and V 6 bases, and 9 bases lay outside the gene matches. CDR3 DNA: TGTGCCATCAGGGCTGGGACAGGGGGCTTAAGGAACACTGAAGCTTTCTTT. Translating it yields CAIRAGTGGLRNTEAFF.

V gene TRBV5-1 combines with J gene TRBJ2-1, with 8 bases fitting TRBD2. Looked up from germline, CDR1 is SGHRS and CDR2 is YFSETQ. V was pared by 0 bases and J by 7 bases, with 12 bases of the junction left unmatched. The CDR3 spans 17 residues. The CDR3 nucleotides are TGCGCCAGCAGCTTGGGGGTCGGGAGGGCCATTAGTAATGAGCAGTTCTTC. Its translation: CASSLGVGRAISNEQFF.

The chain is built from TRBV13 and TRBJ2-3; D not certain. The CDR3 sequence is 14 residues long. Germline loops: CDR1 PRHDT, CDR2 FYEKMQ (reference sequence). The V and J ends lost 0 bases and 2 bases respectively, with 6 bases between them. In DNA form, the CDR3 reads TGTGCCAGCAGCTTAGGGGGGTACACAGATACGCAGTATTTT. Its translation is CASSLGGYTDTQYF.

This clone was picked up a small number of times. The chain combines TRBV10-3 with TRBJ1-4; D gene ambiguous. This CDR3 is built from 12 residues. Germline CDR1 ENHRY, CDR2 SYGVKD. The V end was cut by 11 bases, the J end by 8 bases, with 15 bases between. CDR3 amino acids: CAAYNGREKLFF. CDR3 sequence (DNA): TGTGCCGCCTACAATGGTCGGGAAAAACTGTTTTTT.

Concerning this clone: Other nucleotide sequences in the sample specify the same CDR3. The V call is TRBV27, the J call TRBJ1-1; D call uncertain. Germline-derived CDR1 and CDR2 are MNHEY and SMNVEV (reference sequence). V lost 2 bases and J 1 base, leaving 5 bases between the germline ends. The CDR3 is 13 amino acids. CDR3 protein: CASSLLGNTEAFF. As DNA, the CDR3 is TGTGCCAGCAGTTTACTAGGGAACACTGAAGCTTTCTTT.

The V call is TRBV6-1, the J call TRBJ2-1; D is uncertain. Germline assignment: CDR1 MNHNS and CDR2 SASEGT. V gave up 6 bases and J gave up 12 bases, with 18 bases separating them. The CDR3 consists of 13 residues. The CDR3 spells CASRGRPARVQFF. Written as DNA, the CDR3 is TGTGCCAGCAGAGGGCGGCCGGCGCGCGTGCAGTTCTTC.

The genes are TRBV11-2 and TRBJ2-1, with TRBD2 identical over 8 bases. This CDR3 has 17 residues. J gave up 4 bases and V 1 base, and 9 bases lay outside the gene matches. Germline CDR1 and CDR2: SGHAT and FQNNGV. The CDR3 protein is CASSLAPGGGIYNEQFF. The CDR3 DNA is TGTGCCAGCAGCTTAGCCCCGGGCGGGGGGATTTACAATGAGCAGTTCTTC.

V gene TRBV6-5 combines with J gene TRBJ1-1; unclear D gene. With 7 bases removed from V and 5 bases from J, the gap between germline ends came to 8 bases. The length of the CDR3 is 11 residues. In germline, CDR1 is MNHEY, CDR2 SVGAGI. The CDR3 DNA is TGTGCCAGCATCCACGGGACTGAAGCTTTCTTT. It translates to CASIHGTEAFF.

The V gene is TRBV19, the J gene TRBJ2-1; 15 bases fit TRBD2. The CDR3 totals 16 residues. J was trimmed by 7 bases and V by 0 bases; bases with no gene match: 1. Germline lookup yields CDR1 LNHDA and CDR2 SQIVND (reference sequence). CDR3 sequence reads: CASSIDGTSGGNEQFF. In nucleotides, the CDR3 is TGTGCCAGTAGTATAGACGGGACTAGCGGGGGGAATGAGCAGTTCTTC.

This chain uses TRBV29-1 with TRBJ2-1; possible D gene TRBD2, 5 bases. Per the germline V gene, CDR1 is SQVTM and CDR2 is ANQGSEA. This CDR3 region has 11 residues. V lost 6 bases, J lost 6 bases, and 9 bases lay in between. This CDR3 is CSVRGFNEQFF. Written as DNA, the CDR3 is TGCAGCGTCCGGGGTTTCAATGAGCAGTTCTTC.

The chain uses TRBV6-1 and TRBJ1-2; TRBD1 matches at 8 bases. Germline-derived CDR1 and CDR2 are MNHNS and SASEGT. V shed 10 bases and J 8 bases; nucleotides not matched to a gene: 9. There are 12 residues in the CDR3. Here the CDR3 reads CATRQGSRGYTF. CDR3 in DNA: TGTGCCACCCGACAGGGGTCGCGAGGCTACACCTTC.

The chain couples TRBV9 to TRBJ2-1, with 10 bases aligning to TRBD2. The germline gives CDR1 SGDLS, CDR2 YYNGEE. This CDR3 is built from 17 residues. V gave up 0 bases and J gave up 8 bases; unmatched junction bases: 11. The CDR3 bases are TGTGCCAGCAGCGTAGGGGTAGCGGGAGGCCCGTGGGATGAGCAGTTCTTC. As protein: CASSVGVAGGPWDEQFF.

This clone was seen more than once but under ten times. It is unclear where the CDR3 begins or ends on the DNA, so no DNA is shown, and the CDR3 is as TCRdb lists it. The chain joins TRBV28 to TRBJ1-2; TRBD1, the table's D call, lacks a check against the DNA. From germline, CDR1 is MDHEN and CDR2 SYDVKM. The CDR3 has 17 amino acids, counting both end residues. Here the CDR3 reads CASSFMALRARDYGYTF.

CDR3 in DNA: TGTGCCAGCAGTGGCGGGACAGGGGGCGGCTCTGGAAACACCATATATTTT. It specifies CASSGGTGGGSGNTIYF. The chain recombines TRBV6-1 with TRBJ1-3; 12 bases map to TRBD1. Looked up from germline, CDR1 is MNHNS and CDR2 is SASEGT. V was clipped by 4 bases and J by 0 bases; unmatched bases: 4. The CDR3 has 17 amino acids.

This clone was recorded once. V and J are TRBV5-4 and TRBJ2-7; tentative D call: TRBD1 (6 bases). V was trimmed by 0 bases and J by 3 bases, leaving 13 bases between them. Germline V CDR1 and CDR2: SGHNT, YYREEE (reference sequence). The CDR3 loop spans 15 amino acids. The CDR3 region is CASSLAAGASYEQYF. As DNA, the CDR3 is TGTGCCAGCAGCTTGGCAGCAGGGGCCAGCTACGAGCAGTACTTC. Complete variable domain (other parts from reference TRBV5-4 and TRBJ2-7): ETGVTQSPTHLIKTRGQQVTLRCSSQSGHNTVSWYQQALGQGPQFIFQYYREEENGRGNFPPRFSGLQFPNYSSELNVNALELDDSALYLCASSLAAGASYEQYFGPGTRLTVT.

This chain joins TRBV28 and TRBJ1-5; TRBD1 agrees at 9 bases. V dropped 7 bases and J dropped 5; count of bases not matched to a gene: 9. The CDR3 is 15 residues long. Germline V gives CDR1 MDHEN, CDR2 SYDVKM. Here the CDR3 DNA reads TGTGCCAGCATCAGTAGGACAGGGGACCATCAGCCCCAGCATTTT. Translating gives CASISRTGDHQPQHF. Supplemented by reference TRBV28 and TRBJ1-5, the full variable domain reads DVKVTQSSRYLVKRTGEKVFLECVQDMDHENMFWYRQDPGLGLRLIYFSYDVKMKEKGDIPEGYSVSREKKERFSLILESASTNQTSMYLCASISRTGDHQPQHFGDGTRLSIL.

The CDR3 here is CASSLDNGEQFF. The CDR3 DNA reads as TGTGCCAGCAGCTTAGATAACGGGGAGCAGTTCTTC. The chain joins TRBV5-4 to TRBJ2-1, with unresolved D. Trimming removed 2 bases from V and 10 bases from J, with 10 bases in between. The CDR3 sequence is 12 residues long. From germline, CDR1 is SGHNT and CDR2 YYREEE (reference sequence).

The chain combines TRBV7-2 with TRBJ2-7; D gene unclear. Trimming removed 1 base at V and 0 bases at J, with 10 bases between. The CDR3 contains 15 residues. Germline-derived CDR1 and CDR2 are SGHTA and FQGNSA. The CDR3 spells CASSLVGGASYEQYF. The CDR3, as DNA: TGTGCCAGCAGCTTAGTGGGCGGTGCCTCCTACGAGCAGTACTTC.

The chain joins TRBV18 to TRBJ1-6; 8 nucleotides align to TRBD1. V trimming: 4 bases; J trimming: 6 bases; junction bases outside the gene matches: 8. CDR1 and CDR2 from the germline V gene are KGHSH and LQKENI. There are 16 residues in the CDR3. CDR3 region: CASSQPTGGINSPLHF. The CDR3 DNA is TGTGCCAGCTCACAACCAACAGGGGGTATTAATTCACCCCTCCACTTT.

The chain uses TRBV19 and TRBJ2-2, with 7 bases lining up with TRBD1. V was clipped by 2 bases and J by 2 bases; unmatched bases: 8. Germline CDR1 is LNHDA and CDR2 is SQIVND (reference sequence). This CDR3 comprises 17 residues. Here the CDR3 DNA reads TGTGCCAGTAGTATAATGACAGGGTCCCTCAACACCGGGGAGCTGTTTTTT. Residues: CASSIMTGSLNTGELFF.

The chain uses TRBV27 and TRBJ2-2, with D possibly being TRBD2 (6 bases). Trimming shortened V by 0 bases and J by 6 bases, and 11 bases separated the two germline ends. The CDR3 sequence is 15 residues long. In germline, CDR1 is MNHEY, CDR2 SMNVEV (reference sequence). This CDR3 reads CASSLSGGVAGELFF. In DNA form, the CDR3 reads TGTGCCAGCAGTTTATCAGGAGGGGTTGCCGGGGAGCTGTTTTTT.

CDR3: CASSLVAGANTEAFF. The CDR3 region has the DNA TGTGCCAGCAGCTTGGTGGCTGGGGCCAACACTGAAGCTTTCTTT. The chain employs TRBV5-4 and TRBJ1-1, with D perhaps matching TRBD1 (5 bases). V was trimmed by 0 bases and J by 2 bases, leaving 11 bases between them. CDR1 and CDR2 (germline): SGHNT, YYREEE (reference sequence). CDR3 length: 15 amino acids.

The chain has TRBV5-1 and TRBJ1-1; no firm D call. Between the trimmed V and J ends, which lost 0 bases and 6 bases, there was a span of 9 bases. The CDR3 covers 13 residues. CDR1 is SGHRS, CDR2 YFSETQ, per germline. CDR3 DNA sequence: TGCGCCAGCAGCTTGGGAAGGGTCTCTGAAGCTTTCTTT. It is translated as CASSLGRVSEAFF.